This T cell receptor beta chain is drawn from a study of Tregs in tolerant kidney transplant recipients. Study details: The nonmyeloablative bone marrow transplants came from related graft donors, with transient mixed chimerism.

Study-level points and caveats: Validation in larger populations is needed because few patients were studied. Expanding Tregs on activated donor B cells appeared to best identify donor-specific TCRbeta clones.

Sequenced by immunoSEQ multiplex PCR; TCRdb stores in-frame clones only, minus some. Here the sample spans about 100,000 clones, over 85% being singletons. A note on this clone: Its target is not known.

Germline V gene data show CDR1 as MNHNS and CDR2 as SASEGT. Trimming left V 2 bases short and J 1 base short, with 5 bases between. The CDR3 length is 13 residues. Unstimulated regulatory T cells (CD4+CD25+CD127-), CD4+CD25- non-regulatory cells, CD4 and CD8 cells were FACS-sorted from thawed PBMCs. This material consisted of CD4+ T cells from blood, taken before the transplant. The source is a human donor who received a combined kidney and bone marrow transplant. The J gene is TRBJ1-1, the V gene TRBV6-1; no clear D. The CDR3 spells CASSEQKNTEAFF. The CDR3 DNA is TGTGCCAGCAGTGAACAGAAGAACACTGAAGCTTTCTTT.